These 19 T cell receptor beta chains came from one sample sequenced in a study of blood T cell repertoires in COVID-19 (dated by TCRdb to between 2020 and 2021). The method was the immunoSEQ multiplex PCR assay. Held by TCRdb, this immuneACCESS table contains in-frame sequences only and omits some clones. Under half of the omission traces to an unresolved V gene where checked; the cause of the rest is unknown. This sample holds about 87,000 clones; around 81% were observed only once. Of the sample, less than 2.5% is held by the ten largest clones. The sequenced material came from peripheral blood. These receptors all come from a woman in her seventies with acute or convalescent COVID-19.

J is TRBJ2-2 and V is TRBV12-3 or TRBV12-4; no clear D gene. Trimming left V 3 bases short and J 3 bases short, with 5 bases between. This CDR3 comprises 13 residues. CDR3 in amino acids: CASSFGDTGELFF. The CDR3 DNA reads as TGTGCCAGCAGTTTTGGAGACACCGGGGAGCTGTTTTTT.

The CDR3 reads CASRSNLAGVEAFF. CDR3 nucleotide sequence: TGTGCCAGCAGATCTAATTTGGCAGGGGTTGAAGCTTTCTTT. The chain combines TRBV28 with TRBJ1-1, with D perhaps TRBD1 (6 bases). Germline CDR1 reads MDHEN; CDR2 reads SYDVKM. Trimming took 6 bases from V and 7 from J, leaving 18 bases between them. The CDR3 contains 14 residues.

The V and J genes are TRBV30 and TRBJ1-2, with D possibly matching TRBD1 (5 bases). Germline values: CDR1 GTSNPN, CDR2 SVGIG (reference sequence). The V gene lost 0 bases and the J gene lost 4 bases, with 15 bases spanning the gap. This CDR3 has 15 amino acids. In DNA form, the CDR3 reads TGTGCCTGGAGTGTATTGGGGGGACCGGTCTATGGCTACACCTTC. Protein product: CAWSVLGGPVYGYTF. The variable domain in full, completed from reference TRBV30 and TRBJ1-2, reads SQTIHQWPATLVQPVGSPLSLECTVEGTSNPNLYWYRQAAGRGLQLLFYSVGIGQISSEVPQNLSASRPQDRQFILSSKKLLLSDSGFYLCAWSVLGGPVYGYTFGSGTRLTVV.

The chain has TRBV28 and TRBJ2-3; 7 bases align to TRBD1. Germline lookup yields CDR1 MDHEN and CDR2 SYDVKM. The CDR3 consists of 18 residues. Trimming removed 8 bases from V and 1 base from J; junction bases left unmatched: 18. The CDR3 region is CASEGVGTVEFGTDTQYF. Written as DNA, the CDR3 is TGTGCCAGCGAGGGGGTGGGGACAGTAGAGTTTGGCACAGATACGCAGTATTTT.

The chain has TRBV19 and TRBJ1-2, with 8 nucleotides matching TRBD1. Germline V CDR1 and CDR2: LNHDA, SQIVND (reference sequence). The CDR3 has 16 amino acids. Trimming removed 3 bases from V and 1 base from J; junction bases left unmatched: 7. CDR3 sequence reads: CASSIRLQGVNYGYTF. The CDR3 DNA reads as TGTGCCAGTAGTATCCGCCTACAGGGGGTTAACTATGGCTACACCTTC. Looking up the rest from reference TRBV19 and TRBJ1-2 gives the full variable domain: DGGITQSPKYLFRKEGQNVTLSCEQNLNHDAMYWYRQDPGQGLRLIYYSQIVNDFQKGDIAEGYSVSREKKESFPLTVTSAQKNPTAFYLCASSIRLQGVNYGYTFGSGTRLTVV.

The J gene is TRBJ1-5, the V gene TRBV5-5; perhaps TRBD1 as D (5 bases). This CDR3 spans 16 amino acids. Trimming removed 4 bases from V and 0 bases from J, with 14 bases in between. Germline assignment: CDR1 SGHKS and CDR2 YYEKEE (reference sequence). The CDR3 DNA sequence: TGTGCCAGCAGCGTTGCCGCGGACAATAGCAATCAGCCCCAGCATTTT. This translates into CASSVAADNSNQPQHF.

The chain joins TRBV6-2 or TRBV6-3 to TRBJ1-5; D is ambiguous. V lost 2 bases and J lost 5, with 4 bases in between. The CDR3 length is 12 residues. CDR1 and CDR2 from the germline V gene are MNHEY and SVGEGT. In DNA form, the CDR3 reads TGTGCCAGCAGTTACACGGATCAGCCCCAGCATTTT. It encodes CASSYTDQPQHF.

This rearrangement joins TRBV5-1 to TRBJ2-5; 13 nucleotides match TRBD2. J lost 6 bases, V lost 0 bases, and 8 bases had no gene match. Per the germline V gene, CDR1 is SGHRS and CDR2 is YFSETQ. This CDR3 contains 17 residues. In DNA form, the CDR3 reads TGCGCCAGCAGCTTGGGGCTGACTAGCGGGGGGATGAAGACCCAGTACTTC. Its protein is CASSLGLTSGGMKTQYF.

The J gene is TRBJ1-5, the V gene TRBV12-5; unclear D gene. The CDR3 sequence is 12 residues long. V lost 6 bases, J lost 5 bases, and 8 bases lay in between. Germline V gene sequence: CDR1 LGHNT, CDR2 FRNRAP. As DNA, the CDR3 is TGTGCTAGTGGCTACGGGTATCAGCCCCAGCATTTT. This gives the protein CASGYGYQPQHF.

A note on this clone: Its ends do not fully match the called genes, so a read error is possible. V and J are TRBV12-5 and TRBJ1-1, with D tentatively TRBD1 (6 bases). CDR3 size: 14 residues. CDR1 is LGHNT and CDR2 is FRNRAP in the germline V gene. The CDR3 DNA reads as TGTGCTAGTGCTTTGACAGGTGGGTGGACTGAAGCTTTCTTT. Translating gives CASALTGGWTEAFF.

The chain has TRBV3-1 (or the pseudogene TRBV3-2) and TRBJ1-3; possible D gene TRBD1, 6 bases. The V and J ends lost 1 base and 0 bases respectively, with 13 bases between them. The CDR3 has 17 residues. Germline loops: CDR1 LGHDT, CDR2 YNNKEL (reference sequence). This chain's CDR3 is CASSQGATGHSGNTIYF. The CDR3 DNA follows: TGTGCCAGCAGCCAAGGAGCGACAGGCCACTCTGGAAACACCATATATTTT.

This chain connects TRBV28 to TRBJ2-7; the D gene is possibly TRBD1 (6 bases). Per the germline V gene, CDR1 is MDHEN and CDR2 is SYDVKM. With 5 bases removed from V and 3 bases from J, the gap between germline ends came to 11 bases. This CDR3 contains 13 residues. The CDR3 sequence is CASSVQGIYEQYF. As DNA, the CDR3 is TGTGCCAGCAGTGTACAGGGTATCTACGAGCAGTACTTC.

This clone showed up just a few times. This chain links TRBV4-2 with TRBJ2-7, with unresolved D. The CDR3 is 15 residues long. Germline values: CDR1 LGHNA, CDR2 YNFKEQ. The germline V and J ends were trimmed by 1 base and 5 bases, with 15 bases remaining between them. The CDR3 loop is CASSQVSRNLDEQYF. The DNA of the CDR3 is TGTGCCAGCAGCCAAGTTTCCAGAAATCTCGACGAGCAGTACTTC.

The chain has TRBV12-5 and TRBJ2-1; 8 positions match TRBD1. Germline V gene data show CDR1 as LGHNT and CDR2 as FRNRAP. The CDR3 length is 16 residues. J was trimmed by 0 bases and V by 7 bases; bases with no gene match: 8. The CDR3 sequence is CASETNRGSSYNEQFF. DNA of the CDR3: TGTGCTAGTGAAACAAACAGGGGGAGCTCCTACAATGAGCAGTTCTTC.

This clone was recorded once. The V call is TRBV27, the J call TRBJ2-3; D is perhaps TRBD2 (6 bases). The CDR3 runs to 13 residues. Germline V gives CDR1 MNHEY, CDR2 SMNVEV (reference sequence). Trimming shortened V by 8 bases and J by 6 bases, and 15 bases separated the two germline ends. CDR3 loop: CASGTSTWDTQYF. The CDR3 DNA sequence: TGTGCCAGCGGGACTTCAACTTGGGATACGCAGTATTTT.

V usage is TRBV5-5 and J usage is TRBJ2-1; 10 bases match TRBD2. In germline, CDR1 is SGHKS, CDR2 YYEKEE (reference sequence). The CDR3 sequence is 15 residues long. V lost 0 bases and J lost 3; bases outside the gene matches: 0. In DNA form, the CDR3 reads TGTGCCAGCAGCTTGGGGACTAGCGGCTACAATGAGCAGTTCTTC. Protein sequence: CASSLGTSGYNEQFF.

This rearrangement joins TRBV19 to TRBJ2-1; weak D call: TRBD2 (5 bases). With 7 bases removed from V and 12 bases from J, the gap between germline ends came to 22 bases. This CDR3 contains 14 residues. CDR1 and CDR2 (germline): LNHDA, SQIVND (reference sequence). The CDR3 loop reads CASKSGYPIGLQFF. The CDR3 coding sequence is TGTGCCAGTAAAAGCGGCTACCCCATAGGTCTGCAGTTCTTC.

The CDR3 coding sequence is TGTGCCAGTAGTATTTTGGGGGGGGGAGAAGAGACCCAGTACTTC. It is translated as CASSILGGGEETQYF. The chain employs TRBV19 and TRBJ2-5; 7 bases fit TRBD2. Germline CDR1 reads LNHDA; CDR2 reads SQIVND (reference sequence). CDR3 length: 15 residues. V shed 3 bases, J shed 3 bases, and the junction held 7 bases outside the gene matches.

The chain couples TRBV2 to TRBJ2-7, with 9 nucleotides matching TRBD1. V dropped 2 bases and J dropped 6; count of bases not matched to a gene: 5. The CDR3 is 14 amino acids. Germline V gene data show CDR1 as SNHLY and CDR2 as FYNNEI. CDR3 loop: CASSESQGASEQYF. The CDR3 DNA reads as TGTGCCAGCAGTGAATCACAGGGGGCAAGCGAGCAGTACTTC.